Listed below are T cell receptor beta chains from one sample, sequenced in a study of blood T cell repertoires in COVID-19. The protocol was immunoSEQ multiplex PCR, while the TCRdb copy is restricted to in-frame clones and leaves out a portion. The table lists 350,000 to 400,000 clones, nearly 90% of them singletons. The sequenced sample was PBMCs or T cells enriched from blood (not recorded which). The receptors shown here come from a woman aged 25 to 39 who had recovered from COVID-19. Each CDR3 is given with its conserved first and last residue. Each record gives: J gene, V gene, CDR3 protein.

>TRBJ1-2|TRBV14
CASSQSSNRNYGYTF
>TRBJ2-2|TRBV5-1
CASSFSTSPGELFF
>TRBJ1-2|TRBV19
CASTPRDLYGYTF
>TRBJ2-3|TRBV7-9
CASSLADREDTQYF
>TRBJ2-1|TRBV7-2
CAKSGRVSSSYNEQFF
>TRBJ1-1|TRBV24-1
CAPGQWNTEAFF
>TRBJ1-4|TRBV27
CASRVQAATNEKLFF
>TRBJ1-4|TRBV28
CASSPREKLFF
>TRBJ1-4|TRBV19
CASSISPNEKLFF
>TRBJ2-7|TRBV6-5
CASRSLAMIYEQYF
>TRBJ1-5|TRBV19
CASTPGTGYKPQHF
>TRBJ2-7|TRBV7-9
CASSLASGSPSYEQYF
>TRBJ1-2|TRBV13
CASSSGHDGYTF
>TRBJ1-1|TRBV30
CAWRGGLRGTEAFF